This TCR beta chain was profiled in a study of CD8 T cells in ankylosing spondylitis. Study-level results: Matched ankylosing spondylitis synovial fluid reportedly showed significant enrichment of disease-linked clones. Made up of eight highly homologous variants, a TCR beta motif appeared characteristic of ankylosing spondylitis blood.

The CDR3 is 18 residues long. V lost 4 bases and J lost 1, with 17 bases in between. CDR1 and CDR2 from the germline V gene are LGHNA and YSLEER. This clonotype appeared many times. Antigen: not known. Preparation of TCR beta libraries was done by quantitative 5'-RACE with molecular barcodes. TCRdb re-called the 5' RACE reads through MiXCR, storing one row per CDR3 protein. The sample consists of under 250,000 distinct CDR3 sequences, roughly 6.6% of them appearing once. The V gene is TRBV4-3, the J gene TRBJ2-6; D gene unclear. This clonotype was sampled from a male donor with ankylosing spondylitis. Source material: blood, either unsorted or a sorted T cell fraction (not recorded which). DNA of the CDR3: TGCGCCAGCAGCCTGGTGGGTACCATAATTTCTGGGGCCAACGTCCTGACTTTC. Translated, it gives CASSLVGTIISGANVLTF.